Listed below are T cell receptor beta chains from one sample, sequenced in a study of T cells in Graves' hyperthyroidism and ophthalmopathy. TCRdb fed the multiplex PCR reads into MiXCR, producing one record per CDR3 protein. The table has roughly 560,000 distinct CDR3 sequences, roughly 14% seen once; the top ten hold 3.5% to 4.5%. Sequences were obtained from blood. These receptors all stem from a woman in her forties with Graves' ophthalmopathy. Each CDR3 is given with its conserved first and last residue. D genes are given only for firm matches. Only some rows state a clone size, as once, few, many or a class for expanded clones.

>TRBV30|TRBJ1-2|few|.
TGTGCCTGCCCACAGGGCCCCGGTTATGGCTACACCTTC
CACPQGPGYGYTF
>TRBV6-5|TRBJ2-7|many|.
TGTGCCAGCACGCTAGCGTCCCTGCTAGACGAGCAGTACTTC
CASTLASLLDEQYF
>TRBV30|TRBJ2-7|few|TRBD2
TGTGCCTGGAGTGTCGGTCCCCTAGCGGCCAGCCGGAGCGAGCAGTACTTC
CAWSVGPLAASRSEQYF
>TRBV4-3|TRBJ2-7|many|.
TGCGCCAGCAGCCACTGGGTAGCCTACGAGCAGTACTTC
CASSHWVAYEQYF
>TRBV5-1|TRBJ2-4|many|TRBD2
TGCGCCAGCAGCCCGGGTGGTCTAGCGGCGAACATTCAGTACTTC
CASSPGGLAANIQYF
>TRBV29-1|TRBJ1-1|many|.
TGCAGCGTTGAAGGTGAATACATGAACACTGAAGCTTTCTTT
CSVEGEYMNTEAFF
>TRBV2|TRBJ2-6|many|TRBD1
TGTGCCAGCAGAGGGACAGGGAGATCCCTCGCCGGGGCCAACGTCCTGACTTTC
CASRGTGRSLAGANVLTF
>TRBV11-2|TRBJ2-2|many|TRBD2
TGTGCCAGCAGCTTAATCCCACTAGCGGGACCCGGGGAGCTGTTTTTT
CASSLIPLAGPGELFF
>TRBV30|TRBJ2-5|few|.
TGTGCCTGGGCCCAGGGGACCCAGTACTTC
CAWAQGTQYF
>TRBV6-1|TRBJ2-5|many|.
TGTGCCAGCGGGGACGGGACGGAGACCCAGTACTTC
CASGDGTETQYF
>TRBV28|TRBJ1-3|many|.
TGTGCCAGCGAAGGGGGGGGCAGATCTGGAAACACCATATATTTT
CASEGGGRSGNTIYF
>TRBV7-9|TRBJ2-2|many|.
TGTGCCAGCAGCCTGATCGAGACCACCGGGGAGCTGTTTTTT
CASSLIETTGELFF
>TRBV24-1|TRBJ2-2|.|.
TGTGCCACCAGTGACGGAAACACCGGGGAGCTGTTTTTT
CATSDGNTGELFF
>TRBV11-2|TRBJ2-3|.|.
TGTGCCAGCAGCTTCGGGCTTCATCCGAATACGCAGTATTTT
CASSFGLHPNTQYF
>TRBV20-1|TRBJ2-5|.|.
TGCAGTGCTAGAGATACATGGGGGCCTCAAGAGACCCAGTACTTC
CSARDTWGPQETQYF
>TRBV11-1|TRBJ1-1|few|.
TGTGCCAGCACCCAAACCGACAGAGGCGAGCCCTTTGAAGCTTTCTTT
CASTQTDRGEPFEAFF
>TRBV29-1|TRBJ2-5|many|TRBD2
TGCAGCGTTGGAAGAGCGGGGCAAGAGACCCAGTACTTC
CSVGRAGQETQYF
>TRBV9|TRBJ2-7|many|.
TGTGCCAGCAGCGTAGAGGGGGGCGAGCAGTACTTC
CASSVEGGEQYF
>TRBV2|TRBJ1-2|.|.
TGTGCCAGCAACGCAGACTCTAATAACTATGGCTACACCTTC
CASNADSNNYGYTF
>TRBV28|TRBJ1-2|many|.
TGTGCCAGCAGTTTCCGCAGGGCGAGGGGCTACACCTTC
CASSFRRARGYTF
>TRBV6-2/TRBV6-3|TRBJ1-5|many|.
TGTGCCAGCGGATTACAGGCAGCTGGCAATCAGCCCCAGCATTTT
CASGLQAAGNQPQHF
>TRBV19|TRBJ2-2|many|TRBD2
TGTGCCAGTACCGGACTAGCGGGAGGGCTGAACACCGGGGAGCTGTTTTTT
CASTGLAGGLNTGELFF
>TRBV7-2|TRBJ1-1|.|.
TGTGCCAGCAGCTTAGACGCCAGTCTGGGCACTGAAGCTTTCTTT
CASSLDASLGTEAFF
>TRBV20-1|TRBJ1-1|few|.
TGCAGGGTCCCAGGGCTCCAGAACACTGAAGCTTTCTTT
CRVPGLQNTEAFF
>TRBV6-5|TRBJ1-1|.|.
TGTGCCAGCAGTACTATCTACGGCACTGAAGCTTTCTTT
CASSTIYGTEAFF
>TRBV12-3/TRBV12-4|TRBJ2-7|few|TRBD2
TGTGCCGGCAGTCAGGGACTAGCGGCCTACGAGCAGTACTTC
CAGSQGLAAYEQYF
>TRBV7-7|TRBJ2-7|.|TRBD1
TGTGCTAGCAGCCCTTACGGACAGGTTCCCCACGAGCAGTACTTC
CASSPYGQVPHEQYF
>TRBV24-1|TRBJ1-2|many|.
TGTGCCACCAGTGATCAGGACGGTACTTATGGCTACACCTTC
CATSDQDGTYGYTF
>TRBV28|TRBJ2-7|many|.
TGTGCCAGCAGTCCCCTGCCAGGGGATGGGTCCTACGAGCAGTACTTC
CASSPLPGDGSYEQYF
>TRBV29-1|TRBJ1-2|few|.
TGCAGCGTTGAAGATGTCCGGGGGGAGCCCTATGGCTACACCTTC
CSVEDVRGEPYGYTF
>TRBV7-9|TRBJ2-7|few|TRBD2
TGTGCCAGCAGCTCTCTCGGACTAGTCTCCTACGAGCAGTACTTC
CASSSLGLVSYEQYF
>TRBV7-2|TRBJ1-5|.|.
TGTGCCAGCAGCGCCTGGAAAAATCAGCCCCAGCATTTT
CASSAWKNQPQHF
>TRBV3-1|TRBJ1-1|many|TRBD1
TGTGCCAGCAGCTCCCATTCAGGGGGCAGCATGAACACTGAAGCTTTCTTT
CASSSHSGGSMNTEAFF
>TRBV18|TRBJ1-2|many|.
TGTGCCAGCTCACCGACCCCCAGGGCAGACCACTATGGCTACACCTTC
CASSPTPRADHYGYTF
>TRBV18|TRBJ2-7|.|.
TGTGCCAGCTCACCACAAGATCGGAACAGGGTGACCTACGAGCAGTACTTC
CASSPQDRNRVTYEQYF
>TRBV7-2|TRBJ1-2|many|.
TGTGCCAGCAGCTTAGGGTTTAGGGTCGAACATGGCTACACCTTC
CASSLGFRVEHGYTF
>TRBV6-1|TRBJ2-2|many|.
TGTGCCAGCCAGAGGAGCGGGAACACCGGGGAGCTGTTTTTT
CASQRSGNTGELFF
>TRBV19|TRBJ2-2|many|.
TGTGCCAGTAGTATAGAGAACGCGAACACCGGGGAGCTGTTTTTT
CASSIENANTGELFF
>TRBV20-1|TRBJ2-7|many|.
TGCAGTGCTAGAGATCAGGGGTATGACGAGCAGTACTTC
CSARDQGYDEQYF
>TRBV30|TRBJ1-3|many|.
TGTGCCTGGAGTGTACATCGAAACACCATATATTTT
CAWSVHRNTIYF
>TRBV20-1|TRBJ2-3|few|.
TGCAGTGCTAGGGGGGGACTTTCCCCATTTGATACGCAGTATTTT
CSARGGLSPFDTQYF
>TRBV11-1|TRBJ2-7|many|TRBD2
TGTGCCAGCAGCTTGAATAGCGGGACGCCCTACGAGCAGTACTTC
CASSLNSGTPYEQYF
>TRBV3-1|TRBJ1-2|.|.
TGTGCCAGCAGCCAAGAGAGTTTAAGCTATGGCTACACCTTC
CASSQESLSYGYTF
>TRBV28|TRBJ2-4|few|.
TGTGCCAGCAGAGAGGGGGAGGCCAAAAACATTCAGTACTTC
CASREGEAKNIQYF
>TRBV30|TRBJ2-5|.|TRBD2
TGTGCCTATGGGACTAGCGGGAGTCGGGAGACCCAGTACTTC
CAYGTSGSRETQYF
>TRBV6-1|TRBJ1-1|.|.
TGTGCCAGCAGACCCAATGCGGGGGAAGGAGCTTTCTTT
CASRPNAGEGAFF
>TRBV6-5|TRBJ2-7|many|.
TGTGCCAGTAGCTACAGGGCGGGCGCTTACGAGCAGTACTTC
CASSYRAGAYEQYF
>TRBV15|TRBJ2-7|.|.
TGTGCCACCAGCAGAGAGTCTGTATTTAGCGTTGAAGTCTCCGAGCAGTACTTC
CATSRESVFSVEVSEQYF
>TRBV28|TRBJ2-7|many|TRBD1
TGTGCCAGCAGTAATAACAGGGGGAACTCCTACGAGCAGTACTTC
CASSNNRGNSYEQYF
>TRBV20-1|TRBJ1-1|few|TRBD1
TGCAGTGCTACGGGACAGGGGGACACTGAAGCTTTCTTT
CSATGQGDTEAFF
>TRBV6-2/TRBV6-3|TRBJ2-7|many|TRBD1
TGTGCCAGCAGCAGCCGGGACAGGGGATTCGAGCAGTACTTC
CASSSRDRGFEQYF
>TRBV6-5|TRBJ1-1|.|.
TGTGCCAGCAGTTACTCCCCAGGGCTGAACACTGAAGCTTTCTTT
CASSYSPGLNTEAFF
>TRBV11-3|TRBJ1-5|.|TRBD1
TGTGCCAGCAGTCCCGGACAGGGCACTCAGCCCCAGCATTTT
CASSPGQGTQPQHF
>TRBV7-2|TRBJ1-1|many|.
TGTGCCAGCAGCTTAGAGGCGACGTCCACTGAAGCTTTCTTT
CASSLEATSTEAFF
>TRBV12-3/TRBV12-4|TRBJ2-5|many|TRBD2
TGTGCCAGCAGTTTTACTAGCGGGAGTGGGGAGACCCAGTACTTC
CASSFTSGSGETQYF
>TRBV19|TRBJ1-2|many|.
TGTGCCAGTAGTATGCCATCTAACTATGGCTACACCTTC
CASSMPSNYGYTF
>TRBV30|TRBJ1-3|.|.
TGTGCCTGGAGTGCAGGAAACACCATATATTTT
CAWSAGNTIYF